The rows below give T cell receptor beta chains drawn from one sample of a study of molecular identifiers for immune sequencing clone quantification. A single record per CDR3 protein comes from TCRdb applying MiXCR to the PCR reads. Of 85,000 to 100,000 distinct CDR3 sequences detected, 24% appear once; the ten largest clones hold roughly 1%. Sequencing was done on a sample of naive CD8+ T cells from blood, with Jurkat cell RNA spiked in. All receptors derive from a human donor in good health. Some libraries in this study had Jurkat cell RNA spiked in. Each CDR3 is given with its conserved first and last residue. The order of the fields is J gene, clone size, D gene, V gene, CDR3 protein, CDR3 DNA. D genes are given only for firm matches. Some rows have no size entry. The others give once, few or many, or a class for an expanded clone.

>TRBJ2-5|many|NA|TRBV10-3
CAISEPTGTASRETQYF
TGTGCCATCAGTGAGCCTACGGGGACCGCGTCTCGGGAGACCCAGTACTTC
>TRBJ2-3|many|NA|TRBV15
CATAESGRLTDTQYF
TGTGCCACTGCGGAGAGCGGGCGTTTAACAGATACGCAGTATTTT
>TRBJ2-1|many|TRBD2|TRBV30
CAWSWGLAVNEQFF
TGTGCCTGGAGTTGGGGCCTAGCGGTCAATGAGCAGTTCTTC
>TRBJ2-7|few|NA|TRBV7-9
CASSLPWDAISYAQYF
TGTGCCAGCAGCCTCCCTTGGGACGCTATCTCCTACGCGCAGTACTTC
>TRBJ2-2|many|TRBD1|TRBV7-9
CASSLTGTANTGELFF
TGTGCCAGCAGCCTAACTGGGACAGCGAACACCGGGGAGCTGTTTTTT
>TRBJ2-2|NA|NA|TRBV5-3
CASGLGTNTGELFF
TGTGCCAGCGGCCTGGGTACTAACACCGGGGAGCTGTTTTTT
>TRBJ2-2|few|NA|TRBV7-9
CASSFAGGDTGELFF
TGTGCCAGCAGCTTTGCAGGGGGGGACACCGGGGAGCTGTTTTTT
>TRBJ1-5|many|NA|TRBV6-2/TRBV6-3
CASSYSGGGQPQHF
TGTGCCAGCAGTTACTCGGGGGGCGGTCAGCCCCAGCATTTT
>TRBJ2-7|many|TRBD1|TRBV19
CASSTGQTYEQYF
TGTGCCAGTAGTACGGGACAGACCTACGAGCAGTACTTC
>TRBJ2-7|few|NA|TRBV27
CASSLRSMGYEQYF
TGTGCCAGCAGTTTAAGATCAATGGGCTACGAGCAGTACTTC
>TRBJ2-7|many|TRBD2|TRBV5-1
CASSPGGAYEQYF
TGCGCCAGCAGCCCGGGAGGGGCCTACGAGCAGTACTTC
>TRBJ2-6|many|NA|TRBV4-3
CASSQDLGGANVLTF
TGCGCCAGCAGCCAAGATCTTGGAGGGGCCAACGTCCTGACTTTC
>TRBJ1-2|NA|TRBD1|TRBV19
CASTGTGKYHGYTF
TGTGCCAGTACCGGGACAGGGAAATACCATGGCTACACCTTC
>TRBJ1-1|many|NA|TRBV6-2/TRBV6-3
CASRDTQNTEAFF
TGTGCCAGCCGGGACACACAGAACACTGAAGCTTTCTTT
>TRBJ2-7|many|NA|TRBV19
CASSIGGHQPIHEQYF
TGTGCCAGTAGTATAGGGGGACACCAGCCCATCCACGAGCAGTACTTC
>TRBJ2-3|many|TRBD1|TRBV5-1
CASRAGTASTDTQYF
TGCGCCAGCAGGGCCGGGACAGCAAGCACAGATACGCAGTATTTT
>TRBJ2-1|NA|TRBD2|TRBV6-6
CASSKLAGGYNEQFF
TGTGCCAGCAGTAAACTAGCGGGGGGGTACAATGAGCAGTTCTTC
>TRBJ2-3|many|NA|TRBV12-3/TRBV12-4
CASSFGDSDTDTQYF
TGTGCCAGCAGTTTCGGGGACTCAGACACAGATACGCAGTATTTT
>TRBJ2-6|many|NA|TRBV6-5
CASSYIEAGANVLTF
TGTGCCAGCAGTTACATCGAGGCTGGGGCCAACGTCCTGACTTTC
>TRBJ2-1|NA|NA|TRBV6-5
CASSYSGLKYNGQFF
TGTGCCAGCAGTTACTCGGGGCTAAAATACAATGGGCAGTTCTTC
>TRBJ2-3|many|TRBD2|TRBV28
CASSLGWTSGRILDTDTQYF
TGTGCCAGCAGTTTAGGCTGGACTAGCGGGAGAATATTGGACACAGATACGCAGTATTTT
>TRBJ1-1|few|NA|TRBV19
CASSIDRRAMNTEAFF
TGTGCCAGTAGTATAGATCGACGGGCCATGAACACTGAAGCTTTCTTT
>TRBJ2-5|many|TRBD2|TRBV10-3
CAISESVGGEKETQYF
TGTGCCATCAGTGAGTCGGTGGGAGGGGAGAAGGAGACCCAGTACTTC
>TRBJ2-7|NA|TRBD1|TRBV7-6
CAGSSGTASYEQYF
TGTGCCGGCAGCTCCGGGACAGCCTCCTACGAGCAGTACTTC
>TRBJ2-7|many|TRBD2|TRBV5-4
CASSLSTSEAYEQYF
TGTGCCAGCAGCTTGTCTACTAGCGAGGCCTACGAGCAGTACTTC
>TRBJ2-2|NA|NA|TRBV28
CASSFEDTGELFF
TGTGCCAGCAGTTTTGAGGACACCGGGGAGCTGTTTTTT
>TRBJ2-7|few|NA|TRBV4-1
CASSQARDFYEQYF
TGCGCCAGCAGCCAAGCGAGGGATTTCTACGAGCAGTACTTC
>TRBJ2-7|many|TRBD2|TRBV28
CASSLGLAGVSEQYF
TGTGCCAGCAGTTTGGGACTAGCGGGAGTCTCCGAGCAGTACTTC
>TRBJ2-1|NA|TRBD2|TRBV4-3
CASSQDLAGGLSYKEQFF
TGCGCCAGCAGCCAAGATCTAGCGGGGGGCCTTTCCTACAAGGAGCAGTTCTTC
>TRBJ2-7|many|TRBD1|TRBV30
CACHRDSAYEQYF
TGTGCCTGCCATCGGGACAGTGCCTACGAGCAGTACTTC
>TRBJ2-3|many|NA|TRBV4-3
CASSQEWQGGMNTQYF
TGCGCCAGCAGCCAAGAGTGGCAGGGGGGAATGAATACGCAGTATTTT
>TRBJ1-4|many|NA|TRBV11-2
CASSLGSGFNEKLFF
TGTGCCAGCAGCTTAGGATCGGGGTTCAATGAAAAACTGTTTTTT
>TRBJ2-2|few|NA|TRBV6-2/TRBV6-3
CASNLMGPTGELFF
TGTGCCAGCAACCTTATGGGGCCCACCGGGGAGCTGTTTTTT
>TRBJ2-5|many|TRBD2|TRBV7-6
CASSSRDYKETQYF
TGTGCCAGCAGCTCCAGGGACTACAAAGAGACCCAGTACTTC
>TRBJ2-6|few|NA|TRBV1
CTSSQAVKGQKAGANVLSF
TGCACCAGCAGCCAAGCTGTGAAGGGGCAAAAGGCTGGGGCCAACGTCCTGTCTTTC
>TRBJ2-2|few|NA|TRBV19
CASSILTGNTGELFF
TGTGCCAGTAGTATCCTGACAGGAAACACCGGGGAGCTGTTTTTT
>TRBJ1-1|many|NA|TRBV7-2
CASSRGGHTEAFF
TGTGCCAGCAGCAGGGGGGGGCACACTGAAGCTTTCTTT
>TRBJ1-6|many|NA|TRBV10-2
CASGSALYSPLHF
TGCGCCAGCGGGTCGGCTCTCTATTCACCCCTCCACTTT
>TRBJ2-1|few|TRBD2|TRBV10-3
CASSGGGMSYNEQFF
TGTGCTTCTAGCGGGGGCGGGATGTCCTACAATGAGCAGTTCTTC
>TRBJ2-3|few|TRBD2|TRBV6-2/TRBV6-3
CASSYPILGSGEYF
TGTGCCAGCAGTTACCCGATCCTCGGGAGCGGGGAGTATTTT
>TRBJ2-1|NA|NA|TRBV27
CASSLLPPRNEQFF
TGTGCCAGCAGTTTGCTCCCCCCCCGCAATGAGCAGTTCTTC